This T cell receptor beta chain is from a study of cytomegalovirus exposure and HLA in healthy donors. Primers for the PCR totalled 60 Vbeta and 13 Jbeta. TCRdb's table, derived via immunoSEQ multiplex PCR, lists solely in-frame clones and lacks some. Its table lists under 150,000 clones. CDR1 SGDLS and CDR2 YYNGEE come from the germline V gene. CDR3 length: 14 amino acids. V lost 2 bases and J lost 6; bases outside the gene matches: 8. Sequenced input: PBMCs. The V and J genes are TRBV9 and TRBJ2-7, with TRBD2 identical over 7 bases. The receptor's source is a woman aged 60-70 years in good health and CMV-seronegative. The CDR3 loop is CASSVGGGPLEQYF. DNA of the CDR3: TGTGCCAGCAGCGTTGGGGGAGGGCCACTCGAGCAGTACTTC.